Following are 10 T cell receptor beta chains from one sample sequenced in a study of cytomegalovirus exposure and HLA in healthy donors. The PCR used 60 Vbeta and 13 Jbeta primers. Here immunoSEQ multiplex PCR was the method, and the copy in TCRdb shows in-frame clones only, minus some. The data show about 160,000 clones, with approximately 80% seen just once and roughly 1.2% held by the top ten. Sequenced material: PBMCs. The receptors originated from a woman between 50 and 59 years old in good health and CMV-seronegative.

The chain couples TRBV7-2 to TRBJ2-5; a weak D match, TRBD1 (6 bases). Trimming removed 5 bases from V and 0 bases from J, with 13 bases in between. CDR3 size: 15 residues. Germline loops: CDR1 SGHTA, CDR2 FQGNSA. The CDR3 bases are TGTGCCAGCAGCCCAAGTGGGGGCTACCAAGAGACCCAGTACTTC. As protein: CASSPSGGYQETQYF.

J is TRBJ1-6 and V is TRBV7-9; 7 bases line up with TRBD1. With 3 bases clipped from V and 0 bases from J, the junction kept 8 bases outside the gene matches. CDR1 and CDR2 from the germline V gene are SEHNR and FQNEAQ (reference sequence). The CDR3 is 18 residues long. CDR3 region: CASSLRQGGSSYNSPLHF. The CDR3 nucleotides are TGTGCCAGCAGCTTGAGACAGGGAGGAAGCTCCTATAATTCACCCCTCCACTTT.

CDR3 sequence (DNA): TGTGCCAGCAGCAAATCAACTTGGTCGGGTAATAACTATGGCTACACCTTC. This translates into CASSKSTWSGNNYGYTF. V and J are TRBV21-1 and TRBJ1-2. TRBV21-1 is classified as a pseudogene. The CDR3 is 17 amino acids.

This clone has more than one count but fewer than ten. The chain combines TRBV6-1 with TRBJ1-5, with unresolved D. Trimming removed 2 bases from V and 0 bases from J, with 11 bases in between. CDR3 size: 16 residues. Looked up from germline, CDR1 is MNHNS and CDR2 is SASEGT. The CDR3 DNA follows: TGTGCCAGCAGTGAATTGGTCAGTAATAGCAATCAGCCCCAGCATTTT. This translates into CASSELVSNSNQPQHF.

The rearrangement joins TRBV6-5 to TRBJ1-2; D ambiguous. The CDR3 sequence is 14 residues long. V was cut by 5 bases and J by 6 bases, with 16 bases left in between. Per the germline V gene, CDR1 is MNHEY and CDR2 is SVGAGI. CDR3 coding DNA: TGTGCCAGCAGTCGCCCACTGGGCGATGATGGCTACACCTTC. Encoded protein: CASSRPLGDDGYTF.

Here the CDR3 DNA reads TGTGCCAGCGGACAAAGACTAGCGGGACAAGAGACCCAGTACTTC. Its protein product is CASGQRLAGQETQYF. The chain uses TRBV5-4 and TRBJ2-5, with 11 bases identical to TRBD2. Germline-derived CDR1 and CDR2 are SGHNT and YYREEE (reference sequence). CDR3 length: 15 residues. V trimming: 7 bases; J trimming: 2 bases; junction bases outside the gene matches: 7.

The CDR3 reads CASSDRPYGYTF. DNA for the CDR3: TGTGCCAGCTCTGACAGACCCTATGGCTACACCTTC. The chain has TRBV18 and TRBJ1-2; weak D call: TRBD1 (5 bases). The germline V and J ends were trimmed by 6 bases and 4 bases, with 9 bases remaining between them. CDR1 is KGHSH and CDR2 is LQKENI in the germline V gene. The CDR3 loop spans 12 amino acids.

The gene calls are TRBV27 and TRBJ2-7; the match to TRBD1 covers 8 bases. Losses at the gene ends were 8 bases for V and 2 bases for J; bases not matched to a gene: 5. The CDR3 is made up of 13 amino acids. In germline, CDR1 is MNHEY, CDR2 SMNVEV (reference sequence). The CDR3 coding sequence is TGTGCCAGCGCAGGGGGCTCAACCTACGAGCAGTACTTC. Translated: CASAGGSTYEQYF.

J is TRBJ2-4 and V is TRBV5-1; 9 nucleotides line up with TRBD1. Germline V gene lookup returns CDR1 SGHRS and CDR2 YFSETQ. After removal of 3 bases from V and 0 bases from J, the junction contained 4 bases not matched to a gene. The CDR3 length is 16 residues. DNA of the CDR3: TGCGCCAGCAGCTCCGGGACAGGGTTAGCCAAAAACATTCAGTACTTC. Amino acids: CASSSGTGLAKNIQYF.

The CDR3 bases are TGTGCCAGTAGTATATCCTCTTGGTATCGTACCAGGGCGAACTATGGCTACACCTTC. Amino acid sequence: CASSISSWYRTRANYGYTF. The V call is TRBV19, the J call TRBJ1-2, with a tentative D call TRBD1 (5 bases). CDR1 LNHDA and CDR2 SQIVND come from the germline V gene (reference sequence). V gave up 2 bases and J gave up 2 bases, with 24 bases separating them. The CDR3 consists of 19 residues.